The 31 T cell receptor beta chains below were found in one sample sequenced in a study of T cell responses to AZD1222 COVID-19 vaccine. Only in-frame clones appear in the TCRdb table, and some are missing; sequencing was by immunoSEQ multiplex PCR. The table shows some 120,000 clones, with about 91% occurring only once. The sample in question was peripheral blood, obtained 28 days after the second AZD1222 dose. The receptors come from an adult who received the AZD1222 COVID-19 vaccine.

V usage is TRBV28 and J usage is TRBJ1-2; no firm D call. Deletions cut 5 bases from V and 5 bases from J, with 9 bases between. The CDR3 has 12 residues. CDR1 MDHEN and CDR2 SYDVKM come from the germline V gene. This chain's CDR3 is CASSLGVYGYTF. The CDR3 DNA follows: TGTGCCAGCAGTCTCGGAGTATATGGCTACACCTTC.

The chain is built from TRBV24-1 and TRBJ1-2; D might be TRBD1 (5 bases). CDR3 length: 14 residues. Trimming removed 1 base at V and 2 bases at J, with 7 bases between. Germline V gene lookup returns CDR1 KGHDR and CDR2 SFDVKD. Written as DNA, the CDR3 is TGTGCCACCAGTGATTTAAAGGGGAACTATGGCTACACCTTC. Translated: CATSDLKGNYGYTF.

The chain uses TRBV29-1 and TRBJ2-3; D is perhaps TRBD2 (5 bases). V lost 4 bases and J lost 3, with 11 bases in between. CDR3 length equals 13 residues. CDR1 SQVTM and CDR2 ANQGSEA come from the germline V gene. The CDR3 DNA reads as TGCAGCGTTGCCGGGGTCCGGACAGATACGCAGTATTTT. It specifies CSVAGVRTDTQYF.

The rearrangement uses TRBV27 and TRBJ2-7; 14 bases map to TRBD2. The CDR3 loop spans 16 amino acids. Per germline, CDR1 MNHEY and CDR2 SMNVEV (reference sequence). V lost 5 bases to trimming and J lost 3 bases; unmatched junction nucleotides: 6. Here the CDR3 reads CASSPRTSGRSYEQYF. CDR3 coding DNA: TGTGCCAGCAGTCCGCGGACTAGCGGGAGGAGCTACGAGCAGTACTTC.

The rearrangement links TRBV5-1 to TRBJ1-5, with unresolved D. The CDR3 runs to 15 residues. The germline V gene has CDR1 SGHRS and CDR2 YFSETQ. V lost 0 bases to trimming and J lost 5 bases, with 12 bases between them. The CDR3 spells CASSLVSGADQPQHF. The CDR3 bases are TGCGCCAGCAGCTTGGTGTCGGGAGCTGATCAGCCCCAGCATTTT.

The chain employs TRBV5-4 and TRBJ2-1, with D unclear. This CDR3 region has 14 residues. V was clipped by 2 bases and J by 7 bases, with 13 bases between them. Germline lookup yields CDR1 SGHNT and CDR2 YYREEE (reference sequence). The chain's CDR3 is CASSFRLGWNEQFF. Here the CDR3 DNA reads TGTGCCAGCAGCTTTCGACTGGGGTGGAATGAGCAGTTCTTC.

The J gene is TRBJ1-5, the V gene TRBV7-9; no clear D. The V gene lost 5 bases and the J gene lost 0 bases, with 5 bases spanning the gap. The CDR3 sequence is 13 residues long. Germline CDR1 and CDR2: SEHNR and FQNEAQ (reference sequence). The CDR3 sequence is CASSVYSNQPQHF. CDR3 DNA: TGTGCCAGCAGCGTTTATAGCAATCAGCCCCAGCATTTT.

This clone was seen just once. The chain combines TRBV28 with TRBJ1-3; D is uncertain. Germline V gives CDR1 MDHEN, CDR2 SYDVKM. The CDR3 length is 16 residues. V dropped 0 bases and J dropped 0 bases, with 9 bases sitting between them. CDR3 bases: TGTGCCAGCAGTTTATGGGTTGGGGACTCTGGAAACACCATATATTTT. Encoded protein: CASSLWVGDSGNTIYF.

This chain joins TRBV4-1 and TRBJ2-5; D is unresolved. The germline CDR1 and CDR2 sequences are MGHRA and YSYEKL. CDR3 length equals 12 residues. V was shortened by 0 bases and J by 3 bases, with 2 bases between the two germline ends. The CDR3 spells CASSQDEETQYF. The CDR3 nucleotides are TGCGCCAGCAGCCAAGATGAAGAGACCCAGTACTTC.

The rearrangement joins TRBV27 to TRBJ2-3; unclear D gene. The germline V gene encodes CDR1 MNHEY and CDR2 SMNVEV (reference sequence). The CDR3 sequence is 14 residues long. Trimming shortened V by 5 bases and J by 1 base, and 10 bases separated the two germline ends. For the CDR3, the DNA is TGTGCCAGCAGTCCCTCCCTGGGCACAGATACGCAGTATTTT. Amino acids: CASSPSLGTDTQYF.

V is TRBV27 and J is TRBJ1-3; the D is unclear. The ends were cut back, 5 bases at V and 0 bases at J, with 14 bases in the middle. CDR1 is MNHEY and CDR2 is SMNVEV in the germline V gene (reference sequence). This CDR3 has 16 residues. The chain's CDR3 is CASSQYGSLSGNTIYF. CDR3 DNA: TGTGCCAGCAGTCAATACGGGAGTCTCTCTGGAAACACCATATATTTT.

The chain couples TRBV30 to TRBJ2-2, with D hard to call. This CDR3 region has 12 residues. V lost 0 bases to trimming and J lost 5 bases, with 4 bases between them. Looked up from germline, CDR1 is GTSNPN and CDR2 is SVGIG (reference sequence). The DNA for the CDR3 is TGTGCCTGGAGTGTACGGACCGGGGAGCTGTTTTTT. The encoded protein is CAWSVRTGELFF.

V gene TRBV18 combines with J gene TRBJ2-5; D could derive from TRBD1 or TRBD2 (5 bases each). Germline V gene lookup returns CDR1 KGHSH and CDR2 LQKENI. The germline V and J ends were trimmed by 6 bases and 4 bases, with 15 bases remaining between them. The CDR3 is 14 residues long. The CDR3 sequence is CASSRDEVGETQYF. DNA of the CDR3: TGTGCCAGCTCTCGGGACGAAGTGGGAGAGACCCAGTACTTC. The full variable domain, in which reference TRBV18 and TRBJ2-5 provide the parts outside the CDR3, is NAGVMQNPRHLVRRRGQEARLRCSPMKGHSHVYWYRQLPEEGLKFMVYLQKENIIDESGMPKERFSAEFPKEGPSILRIQQVVRGDSAAYFCASSRDEVGETQYFGPGTRLLVL.

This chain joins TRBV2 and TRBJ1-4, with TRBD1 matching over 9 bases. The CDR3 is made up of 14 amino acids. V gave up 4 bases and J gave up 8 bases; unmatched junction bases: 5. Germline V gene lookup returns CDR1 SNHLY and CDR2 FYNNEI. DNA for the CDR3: TGTGCCAGCAGTGGGGACAGGGCTGGGGAAAAACTGTTTTTT. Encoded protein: CASSGDRAGEKLFF.

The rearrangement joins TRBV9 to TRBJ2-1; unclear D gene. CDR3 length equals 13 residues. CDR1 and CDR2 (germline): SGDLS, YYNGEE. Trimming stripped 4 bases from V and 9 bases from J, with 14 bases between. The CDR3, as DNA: TGTGCCAGCAGCCCCCGACTGGCTAGTGAGCAGTTCTTC. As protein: CASSPRLASEQFF.

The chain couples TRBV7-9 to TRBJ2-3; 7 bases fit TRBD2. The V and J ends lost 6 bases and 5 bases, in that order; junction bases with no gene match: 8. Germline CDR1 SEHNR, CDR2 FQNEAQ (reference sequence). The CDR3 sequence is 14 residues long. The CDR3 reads CASSSGGRLDTQYF. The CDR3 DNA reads TGTGCCAGCAGTTCTGGCGGGAGATTAGATACGCAGTATTTT.

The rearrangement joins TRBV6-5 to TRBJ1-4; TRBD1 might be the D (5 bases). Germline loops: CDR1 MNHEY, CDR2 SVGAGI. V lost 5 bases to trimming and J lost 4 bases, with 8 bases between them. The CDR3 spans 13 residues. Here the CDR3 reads CASSRDGNEKLFF. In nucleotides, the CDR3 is TGTGCCAGCAGTCGGGACGGTAATGAAAAACTGTTTTTT.

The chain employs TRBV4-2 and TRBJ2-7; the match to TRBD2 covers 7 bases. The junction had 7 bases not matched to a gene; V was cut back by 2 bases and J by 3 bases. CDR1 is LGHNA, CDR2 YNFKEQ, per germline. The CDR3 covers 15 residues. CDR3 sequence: CASSQLAEGLYEQYF. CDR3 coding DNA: TGTGCCAGCAGCCAACTAGCGGAAGGTCTCTACGAGCAGTACTTC.

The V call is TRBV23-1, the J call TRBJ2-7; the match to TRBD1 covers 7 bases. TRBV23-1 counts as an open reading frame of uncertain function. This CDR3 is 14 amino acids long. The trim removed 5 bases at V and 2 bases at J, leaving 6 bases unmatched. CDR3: CASSTRDRAYEQYF. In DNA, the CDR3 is TGCGCCAGCAGTACAAGGGACAGAGCCTACGAGCAGTACTTC.

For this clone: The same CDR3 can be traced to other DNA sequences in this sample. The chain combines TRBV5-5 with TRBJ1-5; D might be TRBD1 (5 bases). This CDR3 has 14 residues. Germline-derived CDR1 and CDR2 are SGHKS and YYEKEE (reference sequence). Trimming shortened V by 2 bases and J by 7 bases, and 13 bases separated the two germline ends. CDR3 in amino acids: CASSFTFGDQPQHF. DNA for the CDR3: TGTGCCAGCAGCTTCACTTTTGGGGACCAGCCCCAGCATTTT.

CDR3 bases: TGTGCCAGCAGTGACCCGGAGGCTCATAATTCACCCCTCCACTTT. Translated, it gives CASSDPEAHNSPLHF. The chain carries TRBV6-1 and TRBJ1-6, with no clear D. CDR3 length equals 15 residues. Germline loops: CDR1 MNHNS, CDR2 SASEGT. V was cut by 3 bases and J by 5 bases, with 11 bases left in between.

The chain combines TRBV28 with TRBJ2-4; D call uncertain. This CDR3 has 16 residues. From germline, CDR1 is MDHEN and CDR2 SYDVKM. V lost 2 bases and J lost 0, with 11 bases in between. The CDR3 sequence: CASSLLGDLAKNIQYF. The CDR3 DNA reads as TGTGCCAGCAGTTTACTGGGTGATCTAGCCAAAAACATTCAGTACTTC.

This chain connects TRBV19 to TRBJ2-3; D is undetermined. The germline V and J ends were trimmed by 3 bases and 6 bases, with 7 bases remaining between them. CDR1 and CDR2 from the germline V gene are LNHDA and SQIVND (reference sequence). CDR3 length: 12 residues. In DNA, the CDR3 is TGTGCCAGTAGTATCGTGGGGGATACGCAGTATTTT. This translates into CASSIVGDTQYF.

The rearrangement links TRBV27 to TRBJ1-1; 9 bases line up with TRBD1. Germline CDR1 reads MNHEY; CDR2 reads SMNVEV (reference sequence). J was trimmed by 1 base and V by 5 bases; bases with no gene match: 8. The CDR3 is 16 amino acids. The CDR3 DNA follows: TGTGCCAGCAGTCCCGGGACAGGGAAGGGGAACACTGAAGCTTTCTTT. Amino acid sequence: CASSPGTGKGNTEAFF.

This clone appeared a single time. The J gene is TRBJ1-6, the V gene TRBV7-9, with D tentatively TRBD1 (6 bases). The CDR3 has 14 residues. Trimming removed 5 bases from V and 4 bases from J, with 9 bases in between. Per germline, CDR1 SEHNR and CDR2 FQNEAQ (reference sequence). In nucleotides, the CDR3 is TGTGCCAGCAGCCTGGACAGTTATAATTCACCCCTCCACTTT. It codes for CASSLDSYNSPLHF.

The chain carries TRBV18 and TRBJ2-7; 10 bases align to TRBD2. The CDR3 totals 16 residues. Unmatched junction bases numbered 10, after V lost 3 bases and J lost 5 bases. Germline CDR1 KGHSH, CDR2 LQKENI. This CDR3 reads CASSPMGAGGNNEQYF. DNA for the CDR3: TGTGCCAGCTCACCGATGGGAGCGGGAGGGAACAACGAGCAGTACTTC.

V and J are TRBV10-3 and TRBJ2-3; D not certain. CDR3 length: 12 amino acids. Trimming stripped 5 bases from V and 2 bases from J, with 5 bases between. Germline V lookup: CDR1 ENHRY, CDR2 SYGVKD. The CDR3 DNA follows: TGTGCCATCAGTCCCCCCACAGATACGCAGTATTTT. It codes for CAISPPTDTQYF.

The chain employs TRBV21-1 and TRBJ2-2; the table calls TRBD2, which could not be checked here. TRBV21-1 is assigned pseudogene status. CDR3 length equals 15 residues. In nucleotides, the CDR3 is TGTGCCAGCAGCAAAGCACGGAGGGTTCACGGGGAGCTGTTTTTT. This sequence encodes CASSKARRVHGELFF.

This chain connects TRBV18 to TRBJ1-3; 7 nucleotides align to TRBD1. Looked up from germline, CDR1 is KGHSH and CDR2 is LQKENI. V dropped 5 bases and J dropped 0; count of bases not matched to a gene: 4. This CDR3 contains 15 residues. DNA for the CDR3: TGTGCCAGCTCATCACAGGGGATCTCTGGAAACACCATATATTTT. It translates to CASSSQGISGNTIYF.

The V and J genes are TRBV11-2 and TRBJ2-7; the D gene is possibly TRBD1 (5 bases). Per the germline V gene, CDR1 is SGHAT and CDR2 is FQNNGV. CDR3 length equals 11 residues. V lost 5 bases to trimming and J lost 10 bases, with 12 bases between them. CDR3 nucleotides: TGTGCCAGCAGCCCGAGGACAATCCAGTACTTC. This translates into CASSPRTIQYF.

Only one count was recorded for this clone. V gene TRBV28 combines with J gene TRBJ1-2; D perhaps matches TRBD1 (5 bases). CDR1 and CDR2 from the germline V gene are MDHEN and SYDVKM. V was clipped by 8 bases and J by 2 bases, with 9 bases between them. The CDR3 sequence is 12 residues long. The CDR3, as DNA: TGTGCCAGCCGGGCAGGGAACTATGGCTACACCTTC. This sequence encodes CASRAGNYGYTF.